The source of this T cell receptor beta chain is a study of cytomegalovirus exposure and HLA in healthy donors. Study overall: A subsequent analysis stated that the 90 to 150 validation repertoires were run on the same platform as the 650 to 850 first-cohort repertoires.

The V gene lost 5 bases and the J gene lost 6 bases, with 15 bases spanning the gap. CDR3 length equals 14 residues. Germline CDR1 reads SEHNR; CDR2 reads FQNEAQ (reference sequence). Here immunoSEQ multiplex PCR was the method, and the copy in TCRdb shows in-frame clones only, minus some. The sample has some 170,000 clones, around nine tenths seen once; the top ten hold less than 3.5%. The sequenced sample consisted of PBMCs. The TCR originated in a man in his late teens or twenties in good health and CMV-seropositive. This chain links TRBV7-9 with TRBJ2-3; possible D gene TRBD2, 5 bases. The CDR3 sequence is CASSPAESLDTQYF. DNA of the CDR3: TGTGCCAGCAGCCCAGCGGAGTCCTTGGATACGCAGTATTTT.